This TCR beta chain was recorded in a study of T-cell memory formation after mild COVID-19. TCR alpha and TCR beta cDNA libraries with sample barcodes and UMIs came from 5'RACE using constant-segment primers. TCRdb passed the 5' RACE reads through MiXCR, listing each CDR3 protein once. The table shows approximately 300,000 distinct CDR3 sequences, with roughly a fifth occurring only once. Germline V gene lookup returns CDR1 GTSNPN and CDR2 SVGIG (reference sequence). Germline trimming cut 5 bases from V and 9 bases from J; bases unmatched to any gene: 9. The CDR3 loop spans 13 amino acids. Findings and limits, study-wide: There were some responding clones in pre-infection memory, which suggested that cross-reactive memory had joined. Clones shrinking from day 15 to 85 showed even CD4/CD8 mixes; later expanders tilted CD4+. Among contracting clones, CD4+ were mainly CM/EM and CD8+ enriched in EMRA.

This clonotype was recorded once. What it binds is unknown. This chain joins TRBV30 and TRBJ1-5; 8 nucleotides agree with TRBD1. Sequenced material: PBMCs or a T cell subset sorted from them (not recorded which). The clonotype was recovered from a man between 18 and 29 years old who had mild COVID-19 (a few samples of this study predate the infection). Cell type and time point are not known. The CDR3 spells CAWSDRDRSPQHF. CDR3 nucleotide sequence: TGTGCCTGGTCGGACAGGGATCGTTCGCCCCAGCATTTT. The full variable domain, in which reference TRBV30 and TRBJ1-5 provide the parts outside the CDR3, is SQTIHQWPATLVQPVGSPLSLECTVEGTSNPNLYWYRQAAGRGLQLLFYSVGIGQISSEVPQNLSASRPQDRQFILSSKKLLLSDSGFYLCAWSDRDRSPQHFGDGTRLSIL.